The TCR beta chain described here comes from a study of CD8+CD57+ T cells in acquired aplastic anemia. This clonotype was detected ten times or more. Per germline, CDR1 DFQATT and CDR2 SNEGSKA (reference sequence). The CDR3 covers 14 residues. V was clipped by 5 bases and J by 4 bases; unmatched bases: 10. Those patients picked for sequencing had displayed CD8+CD57+ cell expansion on flow cytometry. It was genomic DNA that served as the template for profiling TCR beta VDJ and CDR3. One entry per CDR3 protein, called by TCRdb with MiXCR from the reads. The table has a few hundred thousand distinct CDR3 sequences, about three fifths seen once.

This clonotype was sampled from a human donor with aplastic anemia. The specimen was sorted CD4+, CD8+, or CD8+CD57+ T cells (not recorded which) from PBMCs. The chain carries TRBV20-1 and TRBJ1-1; 7 nucleotides line up with TRBD1. The CDR3 bases are TGCAGTGCTCACAGGGGAGGAGCGAGCACTGAAGCTTTCTTT. This encodes CSAHRGGASTEAFF.